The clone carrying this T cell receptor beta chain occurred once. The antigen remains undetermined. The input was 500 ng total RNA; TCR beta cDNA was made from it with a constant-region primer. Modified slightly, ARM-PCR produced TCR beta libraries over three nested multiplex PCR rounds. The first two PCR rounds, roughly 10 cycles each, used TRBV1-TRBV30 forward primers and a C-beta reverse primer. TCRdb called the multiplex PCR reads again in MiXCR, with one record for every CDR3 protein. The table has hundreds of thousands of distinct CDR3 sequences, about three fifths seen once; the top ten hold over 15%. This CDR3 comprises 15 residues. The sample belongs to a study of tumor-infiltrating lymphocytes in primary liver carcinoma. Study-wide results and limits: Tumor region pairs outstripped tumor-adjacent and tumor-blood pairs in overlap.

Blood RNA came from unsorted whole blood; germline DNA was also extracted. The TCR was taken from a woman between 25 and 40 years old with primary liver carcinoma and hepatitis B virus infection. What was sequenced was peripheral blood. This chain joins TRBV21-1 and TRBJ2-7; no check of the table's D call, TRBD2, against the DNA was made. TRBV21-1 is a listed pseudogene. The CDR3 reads CASSKAGGRNYEQYF. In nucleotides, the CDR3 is TGTGCCAGCAGCAAAGCGGGCGGGAGGAACTACGAGCAGTACTTC.